Following are 20 T cell receptor beta chains from one sample sequenced in a study of cytomegalovirus exposure and HLA in healthy donors. The PCR employed 60 Vbeta primers together with 13 Jbeta primers. Assay used: immunoSEQ multiplex PCR; TCRdb lists only in-frame clones, some missing. Found here are about 170,000 clones, 80% to 90% of them singletons; the top ten hold about 0.8%. The sequenced material came from PBMCs. Receptor source: a woman under 30 in good health and CMV-seronegative.

The V gene is TRBV5-4, the J gene TRBJ2-3; the match to TRBD2 covers 10 bases. The V and J ends lost 2 bases and 3 bases, in that order; junction bases with no gene match: 3. Germline V CDR1 and CDR2: SGHNT, YYREEE (reference sequence). This CDR3 has 15 amino acids. The CDR3, as DNA: TGTGCCAGCAGCTTAGCGGGAGGGACGACAGATACGCAGTATTTT. Protein sequence: CASSLAGGTTDTQYF. Drawing the rest from reference TRBV5-4 and TRBJ2-3, the complete variable domain is ETGVTQSPTHLIKTRGQQVTLRCSSQSGHNTVSWYQQALGQGPQFIFQYYREEENGRGNFPPRFSGLQFPNYSSELNVNALELDDSALYLCASSLAGGTTDTQYFGPGTRLTVL.

The V gene is TRBV5-4, the J gene TRBJ2-5; a weak D match, TRBD1 (7 bases). The germline CDR1 and CDR2 sequences are SGHNT and YYREEE (reference sequence). Deletions cut 4 bases from V and 1 base from J, with 17 bases between. The CDR3 spans 16 residues. CDR3 region: CASSPEGGQIQETQYF. CDR3 coding DNA: TGTGCCAGCAGCCCGGAGGGGGGACAGATCCAAGAGACCCAGTACTTC.

V usage is TRBV7-8 and J usage is TRBJ2-1; 8 nucleotides agree with TRBD2. Germline assignment: CDR1 SGHVS and CDR2 FQNEAQ. The V segment lost 3 bases and the J segment 8 bases; nucleotides outside the gene matches: 9. This CDR3 contains 15 residues. The CDR3 spells CASSFLAGPTDEQFF. The CDR3, as DNA: TGTGCCAGCAGCTTTTTAGCGGGACCCACCGATGAGCAGTTCTTC.

The rearrangement links TRBV2 to TRBJ1-2; D not resolved. The germline V gene encodes CDR1 SNHLY and CDR2 FYNNEI. CDR3 size: 12 residues. The V end was cut by 4 bases, the J end by 8 bases, with 11 bases between. The CDR3 region has the DNA TGTGCCAGCAGTGCTGACATAGGAGGCTACACCTTC. Amino acids: CASSADIGGYTF.

V usage is TRBV29-1 and J usage is TRBJ2-2; D is unclear. In germline, CDR1 is SQVTM, CDR2 ANQGSEA. Trimming left V 4 bases short and J 6 bases short, with 6 bases between. The CDR3 covers 11 residues. The CDR3 coding sequence is TGCAGCGTTGTGTCCTCCGGGGAGCTGTTTTTT. This encodes CSVVSSGELFF.

This chain connects TRBV30 to TRBJ2-1, with D maybe TRBD1 (8 bases). Germline CDR1 and CDR2: GTSNPN and SVGIG (reference sequence). The length of the CDR3 is 13 residues. Between the trimmed V and J ends, which lost 7 bases and 9 bases, there was a span of 19 bases. DNA for the CDR3: TGTGCCTCATCCCCAGGGGGCGGGAGTGAGCAGTTCTTC. Its translation is CASSPGGGSEQFF.

The V call is TRBV10-1, the J call TRBJ2-7; 10 bases are shared with TRBD1. The CDR3 has 17 residues. The J segment lost 6 bases and the V segment lost 0 bases, leaving 11 bases of the junction unmatched. Germline V gene data show CDR1 as WNHNN and CDR2 as SYGVQD (reference sequence). CDR3 sequence (DNA): TGCGCCAGCAGTGAGTCAACACAGACAGGGGGCTGTTGCGAGCAGTACTTC. The encoded protein is CASSESTQTGGCCEQYF.

This clone was recorded only once. The J gene is TRBJ1-5, the V gene TRBV7-9; 8 nucleotides line up with TRBD1. V shed 5 bases, J shed 0 bases, and the junction held 12 bases outside the gene matches. The CDR3 has 18 amino acids. The V gene's germline CDR1 is SEHNR and CDR2 FQNEAQ (reference sequence). The CDR3 sequence: CASSLGPTTGASNQPQHF. CDR3 DNA: TGTGCCAGCAGCCTTGGGCCAACGACAGGGGCTAGCAATCAGCCCCAGCATTTT.

The gene calls are TRBV28 and TRBJ2-7, with TRBD1 as a possible D gene (7 bases). V was shortened by 6 bases and J by 2 bases, with 14 bases between the two germline ends. CDR3 size: 14 residues. Germline CDR1 MDHEN, CDR2 SYDVKM. The CDR3 reads CASRGQWGAYEQYF. The CDR3 DNA follows: TGTGCCAGCAGGGGACAGTGGGGGGCCTACGAGCAGTACTTC.

The rearrangement links TRBV6-1 to TRBJ1-1, with 8 positions matching TRBD1. CDR3 size: 15 residues. Germline V CDR1 and CDR2: MNHNS, SASEGT. The trim removed 5 bases at V and 1 base at J, leaving 6 bases unmatched. In nucleotides, the CDR3 is TGTGCCAGCAGTATGGCCGGACAGGGGAACACTGAAGCTTTCTTT. It encodes CASSMAGQGNTEAFF.

The J gene is TRBJ2-2, the V gene TRBV5-6; perhaps TRBD1 as D (5 bases). In germline, CDR1 is SGHDT, CDR2 YYEEEE. The V and J ends lost 4 bases and 4 bases respectively, with 17 bases between them. The CDR3 contains 16 residues. CDR3 amino acids: CASSISGWRGTGELFF. DNA for the CDR3: TGTGCCAGCAGCATCTCAGGGTGGCGAGGCACCGGGGAGCTGTTTTTT.

This sequence joins TRBV10-3 and TRBJ2-5; TRBD2 might be the D (5 bases). This CDR3 is built from 15 residues. Trimming removed 0 bases at V and 7 bases at J, with 15 bases between. Germline V CDR1 and CDR2: ENHRY, SYGVKD. The CDR3 DNA is TGTGCCATCAGTGAGTCCGCTAGCTACGTGGGGACCCAGTACTTC. Translating gives CAISESASYVGTQYF.

The gene calls are TRBV30 and TRBJ1-6; TRBD1 agrees at 8 bases. The CDR3 covers 13 residues. With 0 bases clipped from V and 12 bases from J, the junction kept 4 bases outside the gene matches. From germline, CDR1 is GTSNPN and CDR2 SVGIG (reference sequence). CDR3 in DNA: TGTGCCTGGAGTGTTGGACAGGGAATACCCCTCCACTTT. The encoded protein is CAWSVGQGIPLHF.

The V gene is TRBV5-1, the J gene TRBJ1-3; 7 bases are shared with TRBD1. This CDR3 is built from 15 residues. Germline assignment: CDR1 SGHRS and CDR2 YFSETQ. V lost 2 bases, J lost 0 bases, and 2 bases stayed unmatched. This chain's CDR3 is CASSLGTDSGNTIYF. CDR3 DNA sequence: TGCGCCAGCAGCTTAGGGACAGACTCTGGAAACACCATATATTTT.

This rearrangement joins TRBV2 to TRBJ1-5; TRBD1 aligns across 9 bases. The CDR3 sequence is 18 residues long. The ends lost 3 bases at V and 6 bases at J; junction bases unmatched: 15. Germline CDR1 and CDR2: SNHLY and FYNNEI. Written as DNA, the CDR3 is TGTGCCAGCAGTGATCGGGGACAGGGCGGTTTAAAGGGTCAGCCCCAGCATTTT. Residues: CASSDRGQGGLKGQPQHF.

The CDR3 is CASSQSPGDTDTQYF. The DNA of the CDR3 is TGTGCCAGCAGCCAGTCCCCGGGGGACACAGATACGCAGTATTTT. The rearrangement joins TRBV5-4 to TRBJ2-3; possible D gene TRBD2, 6 bases. This CDR3 has 15 residues. Trimming left V 4 bases short and J 2 bases short, with 14 bases between. In germline, CDR1 is SGHNT, CDR2 YYREEE (reference sequence).

The V and J genes are TRBV27 and TRBJ2-7, with 8 bases fitting TRBD1. This CDR3 is 15 amino acids long. V was clipped by 2 bases and J by 2 bases; unmatched bases: 5. The germline gives CDR1 MNHEY, CDR2 SMNVEV (reference sequence). In nucleotides, the CDR3 is TGTGCCAGCAGTTTACGGGACAGGAGAACCTACGAGCAGTACTTC. This sequence encodes CASSLRDRRTYEQYF.

This chain joins TRBV5-6 and TRBJ2-3; possibly TRBD2 for D (6 bases). V lost 5 bases to trimming and J lost 0 bases, with 16 bases between them. The CDR3 loop spans 16 amino acids. Germline CDR1 reads SGHDT; CDR2 reads YYEEEE. The CDR3 reads CASRSSRGSSTDTQYF. CDR3 nucleotide sequence: TGTGCCAGCAGGTCTAGCCGGGGGTCAAGCACAGATACGCAGTATTTT.

The chain has TRBV9 and TRBJ1-3; TRBD1 aligns across 7 bases. There are 17 residues in the CDR3. Losses at the gene ends were 3 bases for V and 1 base for J; bases not matched to a gene: 10. Per germline, CDR1 SGDLS and CDR2 YYNGEE. CDR3 bases: TGTGCCAGCAGCGCGGAGGGGGCTCGGGTATCTGGAAACACCATATATTTT. It is translated as CASSAEGARVSGNTIYF.

The chain is built from TRBV7-2 and TRBJ1-2; TRBD1 agrees at 8 bases. CDR3 size: 17 residues. Germline V gives CDR1 SGHTA, CDR2 FQGNSA. The trim removed 5 bases at V and 5 bases at J, leaving 16 bases unmatched. In DNA form, the CDR3 reads TGTGCCAGCAGCCTAAGCGGACAGGGCCTCATAGCTTATGGCTACACCTTC. Translating it yields CASSLSGQGLIAYGYTF.